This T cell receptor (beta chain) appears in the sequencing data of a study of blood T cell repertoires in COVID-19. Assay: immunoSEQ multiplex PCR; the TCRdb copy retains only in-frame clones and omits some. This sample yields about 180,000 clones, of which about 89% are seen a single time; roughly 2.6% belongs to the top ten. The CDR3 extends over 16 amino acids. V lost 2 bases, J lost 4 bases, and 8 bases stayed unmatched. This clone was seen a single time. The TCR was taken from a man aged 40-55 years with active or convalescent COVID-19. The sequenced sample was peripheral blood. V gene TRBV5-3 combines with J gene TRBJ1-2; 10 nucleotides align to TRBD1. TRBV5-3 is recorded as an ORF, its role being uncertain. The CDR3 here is CARSLTTGGASYGYTF. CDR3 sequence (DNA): TGTGCCAGAAGCTTAACGACAGGGGGCGCGAGCTATGGCTACACCTTC.